This TCR beta chain was documented in a study of blood T cell repertoires in COVID-19. Background on the study: Researchers got acute and convalescent COVID-19 samples from the United States, Italy and Spain.

How the authors handled the data: Counts of nucleated cells, estimated from reference gene primer amplification, were obtained. Sequencing was performed with immunoSEQ multiplex PCR; in TCRdb, only in-frame clones are kept and a portion is missing. That table is the source of V, J and clone size, and D and trimming were worked out from the DNA. Counted here are 110,000 to 150,000 clones, about 88% occurring once; the ten biggest clones make up more than 5%. The CDR3 has 17 amino acids. The V gene lost 4 bases and the J gene lost 0 bases, with 14 bases spanning the gap. Germline values: CDR1 SGHDT, CDR2 YYEEEE.

The chain links TRBV5-6 to TRBJ1-6; possibly TRBD1 for D (5 bases). This TCR was sampled from a human donor in a cohort sampled during active COVID-19. Source material: peripheral blood. The CDR3, as DNA: TGTGCCAGCAGCGGGGGACTTACAAGCTCCTATAATTCACCCCTCCACTTT. It translates to CASSGGLTSSYNSPLHF. The complete variable domain, with remaining parts taken from reference TRBV5-6 and TRBJ1-6, reads DAGVTQSPTHLIKTRGQQVTLRCSPKSGHDTVSWYQQALGQGPQFIFQYYEEEERQRGNFPDRFSGHQFPNYSSELNVNALLLGDSALYLCASSGGLTSSYNSPLHFGNGTRLTVT.